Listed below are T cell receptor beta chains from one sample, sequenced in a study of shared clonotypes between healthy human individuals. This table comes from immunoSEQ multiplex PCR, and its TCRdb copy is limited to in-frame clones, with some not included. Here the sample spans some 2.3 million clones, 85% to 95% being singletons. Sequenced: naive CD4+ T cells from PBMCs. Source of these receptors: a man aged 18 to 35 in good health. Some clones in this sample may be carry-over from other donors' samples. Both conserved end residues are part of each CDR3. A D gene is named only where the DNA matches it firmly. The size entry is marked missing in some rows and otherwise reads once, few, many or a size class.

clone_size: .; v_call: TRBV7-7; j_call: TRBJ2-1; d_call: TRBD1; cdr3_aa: CASSPDPGGEQFF; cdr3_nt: TGTGCCAGCAGCCCAGACCCAGGGGGTGAGCAGTTCTTC
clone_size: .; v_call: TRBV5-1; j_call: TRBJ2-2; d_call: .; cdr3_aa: CASSLAELNTGELFF; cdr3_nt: TGCGCCAGCAGCTTGGCGGAACTGAACACCGGGGAGCTGTTTTTT
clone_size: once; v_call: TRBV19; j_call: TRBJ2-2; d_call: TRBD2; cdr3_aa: CASSTLAGTNTGELFF; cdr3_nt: TGTGCCAGTAGTACCTTAGCGGGGACGAACACCGGGGAGCTGTTTTTT
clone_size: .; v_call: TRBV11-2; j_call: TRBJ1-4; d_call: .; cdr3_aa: CASSLTTNEKLFF; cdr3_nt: TGTGCCAGCAGTCTCACAACTAATGAAAAACTGTTTTTT
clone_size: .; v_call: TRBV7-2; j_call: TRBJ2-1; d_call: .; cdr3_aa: CASSLGGGPEQFF; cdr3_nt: TGTGCCAGCAGCTTAGGTGGGGGACCTGAGCAGTTCTTC
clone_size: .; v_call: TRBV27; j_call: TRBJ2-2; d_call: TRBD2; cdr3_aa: CASSMRGRGELFF; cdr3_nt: TGTGCCAGCAGCATGCGCGGGAGAGGGGAGCTGTTTTTT
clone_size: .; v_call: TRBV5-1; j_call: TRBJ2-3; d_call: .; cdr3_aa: CASSFAGHTDTQYF; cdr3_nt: TGCGCCAGCAGCTTCGCAGGGCACACAGATACGCAGTATTTT
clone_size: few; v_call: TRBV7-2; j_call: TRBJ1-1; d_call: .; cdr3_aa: CASTLREGTEAFF; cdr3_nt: TGTGCCAGCACCCTCAGGGAGGGGACTGAAGCTTTCTTT
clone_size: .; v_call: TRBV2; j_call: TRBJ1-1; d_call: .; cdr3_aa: CASRGEGSTEAFF; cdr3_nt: TGTGCCAGCAGAGGGGAGGGGTCCACTGAAGCTTTCTTT
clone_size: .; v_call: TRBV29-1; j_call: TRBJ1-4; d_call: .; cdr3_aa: CSVQTSGQGEKLFF; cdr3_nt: TGCAGCGTCCAGACGTCAGGGCAGGGTGAAAAACTGTTTTTT
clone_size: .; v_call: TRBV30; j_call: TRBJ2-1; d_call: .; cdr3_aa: CAWSGDGYGLVVGNEQFF; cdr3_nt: TGTGCCTGGAGTGGGGACGGGTACGGTTTGGTTGTTGGCAATGAGCAGTTCTTC
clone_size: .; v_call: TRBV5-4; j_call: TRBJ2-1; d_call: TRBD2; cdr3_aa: CASSLPTSGNNEQFF; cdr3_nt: TGTGCCAGCAGCCTTCCGACTAGCGGGAACAATGAGCAGTTCTTC
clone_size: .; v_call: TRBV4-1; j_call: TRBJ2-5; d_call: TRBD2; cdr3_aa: CASSHRGLAGEETQYF; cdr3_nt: TGCGCCAGCAGCCACCGGGGACTAGCGGGAGAAGAGACCCAGTACTTC
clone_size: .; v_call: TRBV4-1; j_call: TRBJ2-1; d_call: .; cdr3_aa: CASSQGNRGEQFF; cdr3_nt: TGCGCCAGCAGCCAAGGAAACCGAGGTGAGCAGTTCTTC
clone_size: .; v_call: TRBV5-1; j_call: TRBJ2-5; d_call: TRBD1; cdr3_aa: CASVSGTGEETQYF; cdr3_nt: TGCGCCAGCGTCTCCGGGACAGGGGAAGAGACCCAGTACTTC
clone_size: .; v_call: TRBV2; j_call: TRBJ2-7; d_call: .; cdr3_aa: CASSETGRDEQYF; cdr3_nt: TGTGCCAGCAGTGAAACAGGGAGGGACGAGCAGTACTTC
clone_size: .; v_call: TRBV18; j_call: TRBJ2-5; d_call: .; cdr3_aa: CASSLGPASETQYF; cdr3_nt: TGTGCCAGCTCCCTGGGGCCTGCATCCGAGACCCAGTACTTC
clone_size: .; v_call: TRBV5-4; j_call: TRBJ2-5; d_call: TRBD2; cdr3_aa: CASSSSSGRAAETQYF; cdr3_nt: TGTGCCAGCAGCTCGAGTAGCGGGAGGGCCGCGGAGACCCAGTACTTC
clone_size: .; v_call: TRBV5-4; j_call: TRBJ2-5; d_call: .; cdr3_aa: CASSLDGGGGETQYF; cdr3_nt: TGTGCCAGCAGCTTGGATGGAGGGGGAGGGGAGACCCAGTACTTC
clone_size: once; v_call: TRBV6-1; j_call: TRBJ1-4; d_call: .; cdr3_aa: CASSDRGAGNEKLFF; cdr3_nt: TGTGCCAGCAGTGATCGGGGAGCGGGTAATGAAAAACTGTTTTTT